This T cell receptor beta chain was profiled in a study of blood T cell repertoires in COVID-19. Study overall: From T cells, B-cell-depleted T cells, or PBMCs came the material, which was cDNA or gDNA.

This clone was detected once. CDR1 and CDR2 (germline): MNHEY, SVGEGT. The length of the CDR3 is 14 residues. V lost 0 bases and J lost 7, with 11 bases in between. Authors' processing steps: Researchers report that nucleated cell counts were estimated from reference gene primer amplification. Produced via immunoSEQ multiplex PCR; TCRdb's table is partial and in-frame only. That table supplies the V and J calls and clone size; D and trimming were determined from the DNA. This sample has tens of thousands of clones, with approximately 90% found just once. The TCR sequence derives from a human donor in a cohort sampled during active COVID-19. Input material: peripheral blood. V and J are TRBV6-2 or TRBV6-3 and TRBJ2-3; D may be TRBD2 (6 bases). The CDR3 protein is CASSYSTLANTQYF. Here the CDR3 DNA reads TGTGCCAGCAGTTACTCGACTCTAGCGAATACGCAGTATTTT.